This entry is about one T cell receptor beta chain. Its antigen is unidentified. The data were obtained in a study of T cell responses to AZD1222 COVID-19 vaccine. Study as a whole: Second doses at about 4 or about 12 weeks were pooled.

The CDR3 is 15 amino acids. V was trimmed by 2 bases and J by 3 bases, leaving 11 bases between them. CDR1 is SNHLY, CDR2 FYNNEI, per germline. Study-wide points: The donor cohort was predominantly white British with a female majority, and clonal diversity may have been underestimated.

Libraries were prepared by immunoSEQ multiplex PCR; TCRdb keeps only in-frame clonotypes and omits some of them. Of approximately 140,000 clones listed, 94% are singletons. Here the sequenced sample was peripheral blood, taken on day 0 of AZD1222 vaccination. The sequence came from an adult in good health. The chain joins TRBV2 to TRBJ1-5; possibly TRBD1 for D (6 bases). CDR3: CASSEFGGLNQPQHF. The CDR3 nucleotides read TGTGCCAGCAGTGAATTTGGGGGGCTCAATCAGCCCCAGCATTTT.